This TCR beta chain was recorded in a study of read filtering for tumor transcriptome and immune sequencing. Study as a whole: IR-seq gave about 3.5 to 10.27 million TCR reads per sample; RNA-seq gave about 80 to 1,400.

This clonotype was detected many times. Germline V gives CDR1 SQVTM, CDR2 ANQGSEA. The CDR3 consists of 13 residues. After removal of 3 bases from V and 5 bases from J, the junction contained 1 base not matched to a gene. From 300 to 450 ng of RNA, a library with molecular barcoded alpha/delta and beta/gamma adaptors was made. TCRdb called the reads again in MiXCR, with one record for every CDR3 protein. The sample has roughly 68,000 distinct CDR3 sequences, around 13% seen once; the top ten hold approximately 50%. The sequenced material came from a population of CD138-negative cells sorted from bone marrow. The chain couples TRBV29-1 to TRBJ2-2, with 9 bases lining up with TRBD1. This receptor was taken from a donor aged 40 or over with multiple myeloma. CDR3 DNA sequence: TGCAGCGTTGAGACAGGGGGAACCGGGGAGCTGTTTTTT. This sequence encodes CSVETGGTGELFF.